This TCR beta chain is drawn from a study of tumor and adjacent non-tumor tissue in lung cancer. Study outcomes and limitations: Patients with more diverse tumor TCRs had worse survival. Compared with tumor, normal lung showed significantly lower TCR diversity.

Notes on this clonotype: Its antigen is not known. One junction end disagrees with the germline gene, perhaps due to a read error.

TCRbeta libraries were built with three rounds of nested PCR, modified from ARM-PCR. TCRdb reprocessed the multiplex PCR reads via MiXCR and lists one record per CDR3 protein. The sample lists roughly 66,000 distinct CDR3 sequences; around four fifths were seen once. The CDR3 has 15 amino acids. CDR1 is DFQATT, CDR2 SNEGSKA, per germline (reference sequence). The template was RNA from unsorted bulk tissue. The sample consisted of lung tumor tissue. The chain links TRBV20-1 to TRBJ2-7, with 9 bases that match TRBD2. The sequence was obtained from a man aged 60 to 69 with non-small cell lung cancer. Written as DNA, the CDR3 is TGCAGTGCTAGAAAAGGACAAGCGGGAGGACGAGAGAAGTACTTT. Translating gives CSARKGQAGGREKYF.